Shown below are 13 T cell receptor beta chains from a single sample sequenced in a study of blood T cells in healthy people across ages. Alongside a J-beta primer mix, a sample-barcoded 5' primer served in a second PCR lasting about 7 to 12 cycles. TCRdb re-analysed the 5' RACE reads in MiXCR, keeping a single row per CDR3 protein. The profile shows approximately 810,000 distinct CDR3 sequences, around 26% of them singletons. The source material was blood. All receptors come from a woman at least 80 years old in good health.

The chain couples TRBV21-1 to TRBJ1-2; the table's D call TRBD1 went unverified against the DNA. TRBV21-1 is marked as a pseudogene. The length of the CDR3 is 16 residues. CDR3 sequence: CASSKYRTARMSGYTF. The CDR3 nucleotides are TGTGCCAGCAGCAAATACCGGACAGCACGTATGAGTGGCTACACCTTC.

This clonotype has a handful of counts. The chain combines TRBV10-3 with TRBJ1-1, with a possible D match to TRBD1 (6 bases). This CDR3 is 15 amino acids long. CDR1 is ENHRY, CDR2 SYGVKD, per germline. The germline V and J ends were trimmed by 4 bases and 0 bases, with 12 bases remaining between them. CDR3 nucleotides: TGTGCCATCAGTGTCAACAGGGAGCTGAACACTGAAGCTTTCTTT. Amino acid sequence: CAISVNRELNTEAFF.

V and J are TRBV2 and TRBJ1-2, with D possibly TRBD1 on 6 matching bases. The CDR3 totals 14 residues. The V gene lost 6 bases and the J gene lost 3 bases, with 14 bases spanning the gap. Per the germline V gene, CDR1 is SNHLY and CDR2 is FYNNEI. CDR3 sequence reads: CASRQLTGYYGYTF. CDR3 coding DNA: TGTGCCAGCAGGCAACTGACAGGCTACTATGGCTACACCTTC.

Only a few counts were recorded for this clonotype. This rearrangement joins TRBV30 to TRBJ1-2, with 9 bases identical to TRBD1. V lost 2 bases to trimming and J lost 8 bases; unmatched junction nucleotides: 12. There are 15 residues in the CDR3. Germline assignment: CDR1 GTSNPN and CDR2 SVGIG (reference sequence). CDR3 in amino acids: CAWSLAGTGNRGYTF. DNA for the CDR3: TGTGCCTGGAGTCTAGCCGGGACAGGGAATCGCGGCTACACCTTC.

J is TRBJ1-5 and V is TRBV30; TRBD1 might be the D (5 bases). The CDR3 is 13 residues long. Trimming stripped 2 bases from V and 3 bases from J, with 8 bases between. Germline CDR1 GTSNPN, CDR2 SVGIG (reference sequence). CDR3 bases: TGTGCCTGGAGTCAGGGCCTCAATCAGCCCCAGCATTTT. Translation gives CAWSQGLNQPQHF.

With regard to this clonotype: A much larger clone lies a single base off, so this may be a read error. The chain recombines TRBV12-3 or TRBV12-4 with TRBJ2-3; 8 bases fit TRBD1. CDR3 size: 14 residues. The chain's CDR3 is CACSHLDRDDTQYF. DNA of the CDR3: TGTGCCTGCAGTCACCTGGACAGGGATGATACGCAGTATTTT.

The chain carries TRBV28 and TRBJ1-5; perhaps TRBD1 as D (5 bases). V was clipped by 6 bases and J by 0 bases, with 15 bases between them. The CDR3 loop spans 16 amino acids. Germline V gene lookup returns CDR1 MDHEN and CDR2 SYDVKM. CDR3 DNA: TGTGCCAGCAGATTTCCAGGGTGGCGTAGCAATCAGCCCCAGCATTTT. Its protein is CASRFPGWRSNQPQHF.

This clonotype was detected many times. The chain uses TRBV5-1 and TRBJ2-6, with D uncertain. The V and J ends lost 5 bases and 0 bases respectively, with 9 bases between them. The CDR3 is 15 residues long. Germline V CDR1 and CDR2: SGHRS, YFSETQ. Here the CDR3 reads CASRGTISGANVLTF. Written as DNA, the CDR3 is TGCGCCAGCAGGGGCACTATCTCTGGGGCCAACGTCCTGACTTTC. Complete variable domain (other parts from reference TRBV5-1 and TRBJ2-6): KAGVTQTPRYLIKTRGQQVTLSCSPISGHRSVSWYQQTPGQGLQFLFEYFSETQRNKGNFPGRFSGRQFSNSRSEMNVSTLELGDSALYLCASRGTISGANVLTFGAGSRLTVL.

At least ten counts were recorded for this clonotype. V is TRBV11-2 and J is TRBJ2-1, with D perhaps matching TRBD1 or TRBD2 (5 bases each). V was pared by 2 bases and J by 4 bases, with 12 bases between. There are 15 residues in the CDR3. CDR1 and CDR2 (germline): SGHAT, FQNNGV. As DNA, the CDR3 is TGTGCCAGCAGCTTAAGGGACGGACAATACAATGAGCAGTTCTTC. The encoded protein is CASSLRDGQYNEQFF.

The DNA of the CDR3 is TGTGCCAGCAGTTCCTTGACAGGGGGAACTGAAAAACTGTTTTTT. Translation: CASSSLTGGTEKLFF. The chain has TRBV6-2 or TRBV6-3 and TRBJ1-4, with TRBD1 matching 9 bases. V shed 4 bases, J shed 7 bases, and the junction held 7 bases outside the gene matches. The germline gives CDR1 MNHEY, CDR2 SVGEGT. The CDR3 sequence is 15 residues long.

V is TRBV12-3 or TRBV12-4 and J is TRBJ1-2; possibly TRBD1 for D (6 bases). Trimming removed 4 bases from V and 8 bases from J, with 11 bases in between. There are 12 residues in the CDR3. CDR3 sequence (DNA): TGTGCCAGCAGTTGGGGGGCGCAAGGCTACACCTTC. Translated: CASSWGAQGYTF.

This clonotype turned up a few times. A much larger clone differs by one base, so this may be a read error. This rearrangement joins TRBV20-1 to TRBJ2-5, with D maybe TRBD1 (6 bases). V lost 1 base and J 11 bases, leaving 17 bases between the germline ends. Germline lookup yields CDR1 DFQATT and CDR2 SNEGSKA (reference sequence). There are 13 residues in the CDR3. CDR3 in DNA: TGCAGTGCTAGAGTGCAGGGGCCGGGTGAGCAGTACTTC. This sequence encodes CSARVQGPGEQYF.

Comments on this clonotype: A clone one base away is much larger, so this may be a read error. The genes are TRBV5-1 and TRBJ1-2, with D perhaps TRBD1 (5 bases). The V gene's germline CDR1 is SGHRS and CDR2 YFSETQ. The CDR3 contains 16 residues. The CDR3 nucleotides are TGCACCAGCCGGGGGGACTCTGACTTAGCTAACTATGGCTACACCTTC. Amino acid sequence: CTSRGDSDLANYGYTF.